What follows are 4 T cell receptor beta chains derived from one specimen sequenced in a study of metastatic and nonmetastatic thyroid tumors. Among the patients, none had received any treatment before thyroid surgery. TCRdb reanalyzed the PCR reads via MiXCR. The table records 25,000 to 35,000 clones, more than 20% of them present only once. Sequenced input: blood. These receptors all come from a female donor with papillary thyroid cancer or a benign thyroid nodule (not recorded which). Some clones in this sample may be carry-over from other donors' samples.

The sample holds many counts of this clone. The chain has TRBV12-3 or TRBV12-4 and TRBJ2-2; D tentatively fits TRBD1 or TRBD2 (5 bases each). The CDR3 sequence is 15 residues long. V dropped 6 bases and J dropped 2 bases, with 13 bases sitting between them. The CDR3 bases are TGTGCCAGCAGACCCGGGACCCGTAACACCGGGGAGCTGTTTTTT. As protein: CASRPGTRNTGELFF.

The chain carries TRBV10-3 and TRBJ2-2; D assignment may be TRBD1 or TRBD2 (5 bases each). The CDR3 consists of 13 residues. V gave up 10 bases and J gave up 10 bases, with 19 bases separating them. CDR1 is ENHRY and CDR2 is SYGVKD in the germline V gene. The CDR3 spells CATQGDSDEELFF. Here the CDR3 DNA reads TGTGCCACACAAGGGGATAGCGACGAGGAGCTGTTTTTT.

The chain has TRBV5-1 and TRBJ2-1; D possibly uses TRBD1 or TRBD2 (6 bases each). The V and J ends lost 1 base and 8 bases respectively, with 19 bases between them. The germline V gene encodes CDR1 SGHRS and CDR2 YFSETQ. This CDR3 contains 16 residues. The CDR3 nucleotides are TGCGCCAGCAGCTTGAGGGGGGAATATTTTGGGGATGAGCAGTTCTTC. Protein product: CASSLRGEYFGDEQFF. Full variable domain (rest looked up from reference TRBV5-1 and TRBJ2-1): KAGVTQTPRYLIKTRGQQVTLSCSPISGHRSVSWYQQTPGQGLQFLFEYFSETQRNKGNFPGRFSGRQFSNSRSEMNVSTLELGDSALYLCASSLRGEYFGDEQFFGPGTRLTVL.

DNA of the CDR3: TGTGCCACCAGTGACACCGGGACCGGACTCTACAATGAGCAGTTCTTC. Translated: CATSDTGTGLYNEQFF. The chain joins TRBV24-1 to TRBJ2-1; D possibly matches TRBD1 or TRBD2 (5 bases each). Germline V gene data show CDR1 as KGHDR and CDR2 as SFDVKD. Trimming took 4 bases from V and 3 from J, leaving 15 bases between them. The CDR3 sequence is 16 residues long.